Following are 21 T cell receptor beta chains from one sample sequenced in a study of cytotoxic CD8 clonotypes in ibrutinib-treated CLL. The assay was immunoSEQ multiplex PCR, and TCRdb's table has in-frame clones only and misses some. The table has more than 300,000 clones, just under 80% seen once. The sample was PBMCs, taken before ibrutinib treatment. The origin of the receptors is a human donor with chronic lymphocytic leukemia.

CDR3 bases: TGTGCCAGCAGCTTAGGGACTAGCGGGAGCGATGAGCAGTTCTTC. The encoded protein is CASSLGTSGSDEQFF. The chain is built from TRBV5-8 and TRBJ2-1; 14 bases are a match to TRBD2. CDR1 SGHTS and CDR2 YDEGEE come from the germline V gene. Germline trimming cut 2 bases from V and 8 bases from J; bases unmatched to any gene: 3. The CDR3 spans 15 residues.

The rearrangement uses TRBV2 and TRBJ2-2, with TRBD2 as a possible D gene (5 bases). The CDR3 sequence is 15 residues long. CDR1 is SNHLY, CDR2 FYNNEI, per germline. V was shortened by 3 bases and J by 1 base, with 9 bases between the two germline ends. The CDR3: CASSESGRNTGELFF. The CDR3 DNA reads as TGTGCCAGCAGTGAGAGTGGGAGGAACACCGGGGAGCTGTTTTTT.

The V gene is TRBV6-5, the J gene TRBJ2-1, with D possibly matching TRBD1 (6 bases). The V end lost 7 bases, the J end lost 6 bases, and 19 bases lay between the germline ends. From germline, CDR1 is MNHEY and CDR2 SVGAGI. The CDR3 spans 15 residues. CDR3 sequence (DNA): TGTGCCAGCAAAACAACAGGGCTATCCGGCAATGAGCAGTTCTTC. This gives the protein CASKTTGLSGNEQFF.

The chain recombines TRBV19 with TRBJ2-1, with 9 bases that match TRBD2. Germline CDR1 is LNHDA and CDR2 is SQIVND (reference sequence). The CDR3 spans 14 residues. Germline trimming cut 5 bases from V and 2 bases from J; bases unmatched to any gene: 1. The CDR3 coding sequence is TGTGCCAGTAGTGCTAGCGGGACCTACAATGAGCAGTTCTTC. The encoded protein is CASSASGTYNEQFF.

This clone turned up a few times. This chain uses TRBV7-6 with TRBJ2-3, with TRBD2 as a possible D gene (5 bases). Trimming removed 2 bases at V and 6 bases at J, with 9 bases between. The CDR3 length is 13 residues. Germline V gene sequence: CDR1 SGHVS, CDR2 FNYEAQ. The CDR3 coding sequence is TGTGCCAGCAGCTTAAGCAGAGGGGATACGCAGTATTTT. This translates into CASSLSRGDTQYF.

This chain links TRBV28 with TRBJ1-3; TRBD1 might be the D (5 bases). Trimming shortened V by 8 bases and J by 1 base, and 15 bases separated the two germline ends. CDR3 length: 15 amino acids. Per the germline V gene, CDR1 is MDHEN and CDR2 is SYDVKM. CDR3 nucleotide sequence: TGTGCCAGCCGTACCCGGGGGTGGTCTGGAAACACCATATATTTT. This translates into CASRTRGWSGNTIYF.

The J gene is TRBJ1-1, the V gene TRBV2, with D unclear. Trimming removed 7 bases from V and 4 bases from J, with 10 bases in between. The CDR3 has 12 residues. Per germline, CDR1 SNHLY and CDR2 FYNNEI. This CDR3 reads CASKKGGTEAFF. As DNA, the CDR3 is TGTGCCAGCAAAAAGGGCGGCACTGAAGCTTTCTTT.

The chain carries TRBV5-4 and TRBJ2-2; D unresolved. Germline-derived CDR1 and CDR2 are SGHNT and YYREEE (reference sequence). Trimming cost V 1 base and J 2 bases, with 9 bases left between them. The CDR3 loop spans 15 amino acids. The CDR3, as DNA: TGTGCCAGCAGCTTGTCCCGACATAACACCGGGGAGCTGTTTTTT. It encodes CASSLSRHNTGELFF.

The genes are TRBV9 and TRBJ2-6, with 7 bases identical to TRBD1. This CDR3 is 15 amino acids long. Trimming removed 5 bases from V and 3 bases from J; junction bases left unmatched: 5. CDR1 is SGDLS and CDR2 is YYNGEE in the germline V gene. CDR3 nucleotides: TGTGCCAGCAGTAGACAGGGAAGTGGGGCCAACGTCCTGACTTTC. Translated: CASSRQGSGANVLTF. The variable domain in full, with the rest retrieved from reference TRBV9 and TRBJ2-6, is DSGVTQTPKHLITATGQRVTLRCSPRSGDLSVYWYQQSLDQGLQFLIQYYNGEERAKGNILERFSAQQFPDLHSELNLSSLELGDSALYFCASSRQGSGANVLTFGAGSRLTVL.

The V gene is TRBV9, the J gene TRBJ2-1, with D hard to call. The length of the CDR3 is 16 residues. V was cut by 0 bases and J by 2 bases, with 12 bases left in between. Germline loops: CDR1 SGDLS, CDR2 YYNGEE. In DNA form, the CDR3 reads TGTGCCAGCAGCGTAGGGTACGAGTTAACCTACAATGAGCAGTTCTTC. It translates to CASSVGYELTYNEQFF.

This clone was seen only a few times. The genes are TRBV5-1 and TRBJ2-7, with D maybe TRBD1 (6 bases). The CDR3 totals 13 residues. Per germline, CDR1 SGHRS and CDR2 YFSETQ. V lost 4 bases and J 3 bases, leaving 11 bases between the germline ends. The CDR3 sequence is CASSQGQIYEQYF. Here the CDR3 DNA reads TGCGCCAGCAGCCAAGGACAGATCTACGAGCAGTACTTC. Together with reference TRBV5-1 and TRBJ2-7, the CDR3 gives the full variable domain: KAGVTQTPRYLIKTRGQQVTLSCSPISGHRSVSWYQQTPGQGLQFLFEYFSETQRNKGNFPGRFSGRQFSNSRSEMNVSTLELGDSALYLCASSQGQIYEQYFGPGTRLTVT.

The V gene is TRBV5-6, the J gene TRBJ1-2; no definite D call. V gave up 0 bases and J gave up 2 bases, with 11 bases separating them. The CDR3 covers 15 residues. Looked up from germline, CDR1 is SGHDT and CDR2 is YYEEEE. DNA for the CDR3: TGTGCCAGCAGCTTGGTACCAGAAATAAACTATGGCTACACCTTC. Amino acids: CASSLVPEINYGYTF.

The chain links TRBV29-1 to TRBJ2-4, with a weak D call TRBD2 (6 bases). Trimming pared 4 bases from V and 9 bases from J, leaving 13 bases between. CDR3 length: 12 amino acids. CDR1 is SQVTM and CDR2 is ANQGSEA in the germline V gene. CDR3 nucleotide sequence: TGCAGCGTTGGGCGGGATGCGGGCATTCAGTACTTC. Protein product: CSVGRDAGIQYF.

V gene TRBV2 combines with J gene TRBJ2-1; TRBD2 might be the D (6 bases). Germline V gene data show CDR1 as SNHLY and CDR2 as FYNNEI. Trimming took 6 bases from V and 0 from J, leaving 12 bases between them. The CDR3 covers 15 residues. As DNA, the CDR3 is TGTGCCAGCAGGCCCCTGGGGGGCTCCTACAATGAGCAGTTCTTC. Its protein is CASRPLGGSYNEQFF.

The rearrangement links TRBV9 to TRBJ2-1, with a possible D match to TRBD2 (5 bases). There are 16 residues in the CDR3. The V gene lost 3 bases and the J gene lost 0 bases, with 13 bases spanning the gap. Germline V lookup: CDR1 SGDLS, CDR2 YYNGEE. The CDR3 bases are TGTGCCAGCAGCGGACCAAGCGGTTACTCCTACAATGAGCAGTTCTTC. Protein sequence: CASSGPSGYSYNEQFF.

This chain uses TRBV28 with TRBJ2-5; no definite D call. This CDR3 is built from 16 residues. V was cut by 8 bases and J by 5 bases, with 24 bases left in between. Germline V gene data show CDR1 as MDHEN and CDR2 as SYDVKM. CDR3 region: CASLRVRGPIGETQYF. As DNA, the CDR3 is TGTGCCAGCCTGCGAGTCCGAGGCCCTATAGGGGAGACCCAGTACTTC.

The chain has TRBV27 and TRBJ1-3; no reliable D call. This CDR3 comprises 13 residues. Germline CDR1 MNHEY, CDR2 SMNVEV (reference sequence). The V end lost 6 bases, the J end lost 4 bases, and 10 bases lay between the germline ends. The CDR3 DNA reads as TGTGCCAGCAGCCCCTGGGCCGGAAACACCATATATTTT. Its translation is CASSPWAGNTIYF.

V is TRBV7-9 and J is TRBJ1-1; TRBD1 matches 10 bases. Germline CDR1 and CDR2: SEHNR and FQNEAQ (reference sequence). The CDR3 has 15 residues. V was clipped by 5 bases and J by 3 bases; unmatched bases: 6. For the CDR3, the DNA is TGTGCCAGCAGCCATTCGACAGGGGGCGACACTGAAGCTTTCTTT. It codes for CASSHSTGGDTEAFF.

The genes are TRBV9 and TRBJ2-5; D is perhaps TRBD1 (7 bases). The CDR3 has 14 amino acids. Germline assignment: CDR1 SGDLS and CDR2 YYNGEE. Trimming left V 2 bases short and J 7 bases short, with 15 bases between. The CDR3 coding sequence is TGTGCCAGCAGCGTCGCGGGGACAGCAGGGACCCAGTACTTC. Protein product: CASSVAGTAGTQYF. The full variable domain, rest sourced from reference TRBV9 and TRBJ2-5, is DSGVTQTPKHLITATGQRVTLRCSPRSGDLSVYWYQQSLDQGLQFLIQYYNGEERAKGNILERFSAQQFPDLHSELNLSSLELGDSALYFCASSVAGTAGTQYFGPGTRLLVL.

The V gene is TRBV30, the J gene TRBJ1-1; D gene ambiguous. The V gene's germline CDR1 is GTSNPN and CDR2 SVGIG (reference sequence). The CDR3 length is 11 residues. Trimming removed 8 bases from V and 7 bases from J, with 14 bases in between. The CDR3 DNA reads TGTGCCGGAAAGGGAGGACTTGAAGCTTTCTTT. Translation: CAGKGGLEAFF.

This chain links TRBV27 with TRBJ1-2; D gene unclear. The CDR3 runs 15 residues. Germline CDR1 reads MNHEY; CDR2 reads SMNVEV (reference sequence). V was shortened by 1 base and J by 5 bases, with 14 bases between the two germline ends. DNA of the CDR3: TGTGCCAGCAGTTTATTTCCCGGAGAGGGATATGGCTACACCTTC. It translates to CASSLFPGEGYGYTF.